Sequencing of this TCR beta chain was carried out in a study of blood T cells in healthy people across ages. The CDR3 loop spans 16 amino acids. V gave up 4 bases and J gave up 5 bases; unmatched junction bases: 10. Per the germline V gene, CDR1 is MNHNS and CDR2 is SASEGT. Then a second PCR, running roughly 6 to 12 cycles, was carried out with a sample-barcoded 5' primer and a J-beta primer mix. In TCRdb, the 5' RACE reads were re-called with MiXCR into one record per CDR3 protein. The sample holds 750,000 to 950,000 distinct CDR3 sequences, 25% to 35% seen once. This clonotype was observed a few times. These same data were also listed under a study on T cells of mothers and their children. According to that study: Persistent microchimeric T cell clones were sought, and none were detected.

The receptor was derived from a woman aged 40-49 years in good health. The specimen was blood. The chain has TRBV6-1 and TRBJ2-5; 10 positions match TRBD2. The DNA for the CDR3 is TGTGCCAGCAGTGCCGCGGGAGCGGGGGGGCCGGAGACCCAGTACTTC. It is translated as CASSAAGAGGPETQYF.